This record concerns one TCR beta chain sequence. These data belong to a study of cytomegalovirus exposure and HLA in healthy donors. Germline-derived CDR1 and CDR2 are SGHNT and YENEEA. The V and J ends lost 1 base and 1 base, in that order; junction bases with no gene match: 0. CDR3 size: 16 residues. Amplification used 60 Vbeta primers and 13 Jbeta primers. Here immunoSEQ multiplex PCR was the method, and the copy in TCRdb shows in-frame clones only, minus some. Counted here are about 140,000 clones, 75% to 80% occurring once; the ten biggest clones make up under 4.5%. V and J are TRBV11-3 and TRBJ2-3, with 12 bases aligning to TRBD2. Material: PBMCs. This clonotype originated in a man aged 18 to 35 in good health and CMV-seronegative. DNA of the CDR3: TGTGCCAGCAGCTTAGGACTAGCGGGGGGCACAGATACGCAGTATTTT. Amino acid sequence: CASSLGLAGGTDTQYF.